The entry below describes one T cell receptor (beta chain). Its antigen target is currently unknown. Base-call qualities are not available, and no considerably larger clone is one nucleotide away. The cohort consisted of 650 to 700 healthy bone marrow donors. At the time of sampling, all cohort members were nominally healthy, though unrecorded immune exposures were likely present. The donor was CMV seronegative and belonged to the group of 352 seronegative cohort members. A peripheral blood sample was collected from each donor, and TCR beta sequencing was performed on peripheral blood mononuclear cells. The Qiagen DNeasy Blood Extraction Kit was used to extract genomic DNA from the blood cell samples. The CDR3 numbers 16 residues from cysteine through phenylalanine. The kept DNA is CDR3 alone, 48 bases in frame from the first base. The V end gives up 3 bases and the J end 8 bases, leaving 11 bases in the junction not matched to a gene. The germline V gene (reference sequence) specifies SEHNR as CDR1 and FQNEAQ as CDR2.

The method behind the library was the immunoSEQ multiplex PCR assay. The multiplex PCR relied on a mix of 60 forward primers for TCR Vbeta segments and 13 reverse primers for TCR Jbeta segments. Amplification of the CDR3 region of rearranged TCR beta genes was performed with a multiplex PCR assay on genomic DNA. Amplified TCR beta libraries were sequenced as 87-base-pair reads on the Illumina HiSeq System. As for how the authors treated the data: A later analysis counted tens of millions of unique TCR beta chains across the 690 or so repertoires, and around 9.9 million of these chains were shared by at least two donors. Raw reads were error-corrected and collapsed into unique sequences with a nearest-neighbor algorithm that merged closely related sequences to remove PCR and sequencing errors. To assign V, D and J gene segments, CDR3 sequences were aligned to IMGT reference sequences. For a sequence to be retained, a match of at least six nucleotides to both a V gene segment and a J gene segment was required. A rearrangement counted as productive if the CDR3 had no stop codons and remained in frame with V and J, and every other rearrangement counted as non-productive. CDR3 was defined according to IMGT convention as the region running from the second conserved V-encoded cysteine to the conserved J-encoded phenylalanine. In an earlier analysis of approximately 590 of the donors, sequences lacking an unambiguous match to a single V gene segment were excluded. An earlier analysis of a few hundred of the donors called V segments functional above 56.7% productive rearrangements and segregating when the between-donor standard deviation exceeded 5%. To diagnose cytomegalovirus status from the catalog of TCR beta chain sequences, a statistical classification framework was built. In a later analysis, V and J genes were assigned by comparing TCR nucleotide sequences against IMGT/GENE-DB human TR gene sequences. In a later analysis, CDR3 sequences and most-parsimonious VDJ recombination scenarios were assigned using the TCRdist pipeline. In a later analysis, each TCR beta chain was defined by its CDR3 amino acid sequence together with its V-gene family, and reads without a unique V-gene family were excluded. To address suspected cross-contamination and a sequencing artifact, a later analysis removed approximately 590 highly shared, low-generation-probability nucleotide sequences. For each public chain, a later analysis derived a clonal expansion index from normalized ranks of inferred template counts within each repertoire. In a later analysis, generation probabilities were computed with a VDJ recombination model fitted to out-of-frame rearrangements, and the resulting probabilities were checked against IGoR. Hypergeometric tests were used in a later analysis to score TCR-TCR, TCR-HLA and TCR-CMV co-occurrence, with a repertoire-size bias correction applied to the TCR pairs. In a later analysis, false discovery rates were estimated by permuting HLA or CMV assignments 20 times. In a later analysis, co-occurring TCRs were grouped using DBSCAN, with TCRdist sequence similarity added in when clustering inside HLA-allele-positive subsets. Repertoires with fewer than 30,000 or more than 120,000 public chains were left out of co-occurrence clustering, as were four to six repertoires with anomalous nucleotide sharing. Here the immuneACCESS table is served through TCRdb, limited to in-frame sequences with V and J called. Missing clones are a known gap in these copies; in checked studies unresolved V genes cover under half, and the rest lacks a known reason. That table supplies the V and J calls and clone size; D and trimming were determined from the DNA. A total of fewer than 70,000 clones appear in this sample, approximately 80% of them only once. The ten largest account for approximately 1.7% of the sample.

The data belong to a study of cytomegalovirus exposure and HLA in healthy donors (dated by TCRdb to 2017 to 2019). For the study in its entirety: An earlier analysis of several hundred of the donors reported more than 250 Gb of sequence data and 120 million or so unique TCR beta sequences from 190 million or so T cells. Among about 390 genotyped donors of the cohort, an average of roughly 240,000 unique TCR beta nucleotide sequences were sequenced per donor, around a sixth of them non-productive. Typing coverage differed by locus: A, B, C, DRB1 and DQB1 were typed in about 620-640 donors, DQA1 in about 550, DPA1 in approximately 600, and DPB1 in approximately 450. HLA typing covered class I and class II loci at four-digit resolution. Genome-wide SNP genotypes for about three fifths of the roughly 670 donors were used in a later genetic analysis, which treated that subset as a discovery cohort. In a later analysis, previously published TCR beta repertoires from some 640 donors were re-analyzed and high-resolution HLA genotyping was added so that TCR occurrence patterns could be studied. Donor age, sex, ethnicity and CMV serostatus were collected together with the repertoire data. Among the roughly 400 genotyped donors, 81% belonged to the genetic ancestry cluster associated with self-reported Caucasian donors. An early release that covered more than 550 HLA-typed donors contained around 300 gigabases of sequencing data and about 84 million unique TCR sequences. The study aimed to test whether signatures of past pathogen exposure could be identified by cataloging public T cell receptors. An earlier analysis of roughly 600 of the donors used high-throughput TCR beta sequencing to judge whether each TCR beta V gene segment behaved as functional or pseudogenic. All discovery cohort repertoires had been generated on a single sequencing platform. The study used immunosequencing to profile the T cell repertoires of approximately 630 subjects and linked those repertoires to cytomegalovirus serostatus. A handful of DR-DQ haplotypes were handled as single units for association and clustering because linkage in the cohort was strong. The study combined high-throughput TCR immunosequencing, statistical association of individual TCRs with disease status, and machine learning to predict cytomegalovirus infection status. The later analysis used no new phenotypic data to find candidate immune exposures, relying instead on TCR beta sequences and their occurrence across donors. Besides the first cohort of 500 to 700 subjects, a separate validation cohort made up of 120 different subjects was used.

Here is what the overall study found, with its caveats: A later analysis found that TCR association rates varied across HLA loci, with DRB1 alleles showing the most associated TCRs and HLA-C alleles the fewest. A total of 150 or so TCR beta chains were listed by the study as associated with cytomegalovirus. A later genetic analysis reported fewer N-insertions in productive TCRs among donors in an Asian-associated ancestry cluster than the 666-donor mean. The classifier was reported to diagnose cytomegalovirus status with high specificity and sensitivity in both the original cohort and the validation cohort. CMV serostatus was the only immune exposure information available for the cohort. It was suggested by the authors that the approach could potentially be generalized to other disease states and immunological phenotypes. Broadly in line with IMGT annotations, most TCR beta V segments showed up in productive rearrangements about 87% or about 30% of the time in an earlier analysis of around 600 of the donors. The presence/absence analyses assumed that sequencing depth was roughly uniform across donors, and that assumption may not be true. Some IMGT-functional V segments, including TRBV6-2 and TRBV6-3, could not be told apart with the 87-base-pair reads, so those segments were excluded. A later analysis associated about 18,000 TCR beta sequences with specific HLA alleles at a false discovery rate of 0.05. A cluster of highly shared sequence variants was judged likely to be a technical artifact of the sequencing pipeline. When HLA alleles, especially DR and DQ, strongly co-occurred, TCR associations were difficult to assign to individual alleles. In a later analysis, HLA-associated TCR beta chains were found to be more clonally expanded and to have lower generation probabilities than equally common non-associated chains. Correlated functional status among segregating V segments might reflect linkage disequilibrium, but an unknown experimental factor could not be ruled out. According to a later analysis, parvovirus B19, influenza, CMV and Epstein-Barr virus appeared linked to several top co-occurrence clusters. Because HLA typing was missing for some donors at each locus, association tests included only the typed subset. A further reported finding was that TCR beta sequences accurately predicted the HLA-A and HLA-B alleles for most subjects in the first cohort. A later genetic analysis associated a missense DCLRE1C variant with V-gene and J-gene trimming of TCR beta chains, and an independent cohort replicated the association. Most TCR sequences were seen in very few donors, while some public TCRs were found in many individuals. Most CMV-associated TCR beta chains appeared to be HLA-restricted in a later analysis, and the HLA associations seemed to be driven largely by CMV exposure. The cohort was sequenced for TCR beta chains only, and without alpha or paired-chain data the features that could be detected were limited. The earlier analysis of 587 of the donors excluded around 17 rarely observed V segments, including chromosome 9 orphons, because counts were too low. Three of the identified cytomegalovirus-associated TCR beta chains were confirmed in vitro to be specific for cytomegalovirus antigens.

The chain was built from TRBV7-9 and TRBJ2-1; TRBD2 agrees with 9 junctional bases. Sequencing was done on a sample of PBMCs. The TCR comes from a man aged 40-49 years in good health and CMV-seronegative. The CDR3 has the sequence CASSFFPSGVIDEQFF. The sequenced DNA is TGTGCCAGCAGCTTTTTCCCTAGCGGGGTGATAGATGAGCAGTTCTTC.